The rows below give T cell receptor beta chains drawn from one sample of a study of blood T cell repertoires in COVID-19. The protocol was immunoSEQ multiplex PCR, while the TCRdb copy is restricted to in-frame clones and leaves out a portion. The sample records a few hundred thousand clones, around 87% being singletons. The sample taken for sequencing was peripheral blood. Receptors originate from a woman in her forties or fifties with acute or convalescent COVID-19. Each CDR3 is given with its conserved first and last residue. A D gene is named only where the DNA matches it firmly. Clone size, where shown, is once, few, many, or a class for clones that have expanded.

v_gene	abundance	j_gene	d_gene	CDR3nt	CDR3aa
TRBV2	NA	TRBJ1-1	TRBD1	TGTGCCAGCTCTATAGAACAGGGGGAGACTGAAGCTTTCTTT	CASSIEQGETEAFF
TRBV21-1	NA	TRBJ2-7	NA	TGTGCCAGCAGCACCCCCCCGGGGTTAACCTACGAGCAGTACTTC	CASSTPPGLTYEQYF
TRBV4-1	NA	TRBJ2-7	TRBD1	TGCGCCAGCAGCGGCCGGGACAGGGGACGATACGAGCAGTACTTC	CASSGRDRGRYEQYF
TRBV27	NA	TRBJ1-1	NA	TGTGCCAGCAGTTTGAGGAGAGATATGAACACTGAAGCTTTCTTT	CASSLRRDMNTEAFF
TRBV28	NA	TRBJ1-2	TRBD1	TGTGCCAGCAGTCAGGGGGGTAACTATGGCTACACCTTC	CASSQGGNYGYTF
TRBV29-1	NA	TRBJ1-2	NA	TGCAGCGTTCCGGGTAATGGCTACACCTTC	CSVPGNGYTF
TRBV29-1	NA	TRBJ2-2	TRBD1	TGCAGCGTTGGACAGGGGTACACCGGGGAGCTGTTTTTT	CSVGQGYTGELFF
TRBV7-3	NA	TRBJ2-7	TRBD1	TGTGCCAGCAGCTCCAGAGACAGGGACGAGCAGTACTTC	CASSSRDRDEQYF
TRBV24-1	NA	TRBJ2-7	TRBD1	TGTGCCACCAGTGATACCTCCGGGACAGGGCCCGAGCAGTACTTC	CATSDTSGTGPEQYF
TRBV4-2	NA	TRBJ2-7	NA	TGTGCCAGCAGCCAAGACGGGATGAGCTCCTACGAGCAGTACTTC	CASSQDGMSSYEQYF
TRBV3-1/TRBV3-2	NA	TRBJ1-2	NA	TGTGCCAGCAGCCAAGTCAACAGGGAAGGGAACTATGGCTACACCTTC	CASSQVNREGNYGYTF
TRBV5-6	NA	TRBJ1-5	NA	TGTGCCAGCAGCTTCCATCAGCCAGGGATAAACAATCAGCCCCAGCATTTT	CASSFHQPGINNQPQHF
TRBV24-1	once	TRBJ1-1	TRBD1	TGTGCCACCAGGGGGGACAGGGAAGACACTGAAGCTTTCTTT	CATRGDREDTEAFF
TRBV25-1	NA	TRBJ2-5	NA	TGTGCCAGCAGTGAATTGGGGGAGGCCCTAGGTAGGGAGACCCAGTACTTC	CASSELGEALGRETQYF
TRBV5-1	NA	TRBJ1-1	NA	TGCGCCAGCAGCTTACGGGCCGAAGGGGATACTGAAGCTTTCTTT	CASSLRAEGDTEAFF
TRBV9	once	TRBJ1-1	NA	TGTGCCAGCAGCGTTAAGGACAGTGAAGCTTTCTTT	CASSVKDSEAFF
TRBV19	NA	TRBJ2-7	NA	TGTGCCAGTAGTATAGAGACAAGCTCCTACGAGCAGTACTTC	CASSIETSSYEQYF
TRBV7-9	NA	TRBJ2-2	TRBD2	TGTGCCAGCAGCCCGCGACTAGCGGGGATCACCGGGGAGCTGTTTTTT	CASSPRLAGITGELFF
TRBV27	NA	TRBJ1-2	NA	TGTGCCATCCTGGACAGCAACTATGGCTACACCTTC	CAILDSNYGYTF
TRBV28	NA	TRBJ1-1	NA	TGTGCCAGCAGTTTTCAGGTCACTGAAGCTTTCTTT	CASSFQVTEAFF
TRBV29-1	NA	TRBJ2-7	NA	TGCAGCGTTGACCGTGGCGGTTCCTACGAGCAGTACTTC	CSVDRGGSYEQYF
TRBV18	NA	TRBJ1-4	NA	TGTGCCAGCTCACAGGGGAATGGGGAAAAACTGTTTTTT	CASSQGNGEKLFF
TRBV2	NA	TRBJ1-1	TRBD1	TGTGCCAGCAGTCCCCCGACAGGGCGAAACACTGAAGCTTTCTTT	CASSPPTGRNTEAFF
TRBV21-1	NA	TRBJ1-1	NA	TGTGCCAGCAGCAACAGTTGGAGGGGGCAAGCTTTCTTT	CASSNSWRGQAFF
TRBV19	NA	TRBJ2-1	TRBD1	TGTGCCAGTAGGGGACAGCTTTACAGCTCCTACAATGAGCAGTTCTTC	CASRGQLYSSYNEQFF
TRBV5-1	NA	TRBJ2-7	TRBD1	TGCGCCAGCAGCCCGAGGACAGGGACGTACGAGCAGTACTTC	CASSPRTGTYEQYF
TRBV2	NA	TRBJ1-6	NA	TGTGCCAGCAGCACTACAGGACGCGCTTCACCCCTCCACTTT	CASSTTGRASPLHF
TRBV3-1/TRBV3-2	once	TRBJ2-5	TRBD1	TGTGCCAGCAGCCAAGATCCCCACAGGGGGCCTTTCCAAGAGACCCAGTACTTC	CASSQDPHRGPFQETQYF
TRBV30	NA	TRBJ1-2	NA	TGTGCCTGGAGTGTACCGGACAGAACTAACTATGGCTACACCTTC	CAWSVPDRTNYGYTF
TRBV6-6	NA	TRBJ2-3	TRBD2	TGTGCCAGCAGTCAAACCCCCCCGACTAGCGGGAGCCGGAATACGCAGTATTTT	CASSQTPPTSGSRNTQYF
TRBV24-1	NA	TRBJ1-2	TRBD1	TGTGCCACCAGTGATCGGGACAGGGGGAACTATGGCTACACCTTC	CATSDRDRGNYGYTF
TRBV3-1/TRBV3-2	few	TRBJ2-2	NA	TGTGCCAGCAGCCAAGATCCGATAGTCTCCGGGGAGCTGTTTTTT	CASSQDPIVSGELFF
TRBV10-3	NA	TRBJ1-2	NA	TGTGCCATCACCATATCAGGGTCCTATGGCTACACCTTC	CAITISGSYGYTF
TRBV28	NA	TRBJ1-1	TRBD1	TGTGCCAGCAGCCGGACAGGTGAAGCTTTCTTT	CASSRTGEAFF
TRBV7-9	once	TRBJ2-2	TRBD1	TGTGCCAGCAGCGTCCCGGACAGGGACACCGGGGAGCTGTTTTTT	CASSVPDRDTGELFF
TRBV5-1	NA	TRBJ2-1	TRBD2	TGCGCCAGCAGCTCCACCGCCGGGACTACCTACAATGAGCAGTTCTTC	CASSSTAGTTYNEQFF
TRBV6-5	NA	TRBJ1-3	NA	TGTGCCTGCTCTGCGTCTTACTCTGGAAACACCATATATTTT	CACSASYSGNTIYF
TRBV28	NA	TRBJ1-5	TRBD1	TGTGCCAGCAGTCCCGGGACAGCGAGTCCGCCCCAGCATTTT	CASSPGTASPPQHF
TRBV5-4	NA	TRBJ1-2	NA	TGTGCCAGCAGCTTGGGGGCAGGGTCGAGGTATGGCTACACCTTC	CASSLGAGSRYGYTF
TRBV27	once	TRBJ1-3	NA	TGTGCCTATTACGGGTTTGGAAACACCATATATTTT	CAYYGFGNTIYF
TRBV9	NA	TRBJ1-2	TRBD1	TGTGCCAGCAGCGCGGGGGACAGGGTCCTATATGGCTACACCTTC	CASSAGDRVLYGYTF
TRBV11-3	once	TRBJ2-7	TRBD2	TGTGCCAGCAGCCCGTCTCTAGCGGACTACGAGCAGTACTTC	CASSPSLADYEQYF
TRBV11-2	once	TRBJ2-1	NA	TGTGCCAGCAGCCTCAACCTTTTTGACAATGGTGAGCAGTTCTTC	CASSLNLFDNGEQFF
TRBV7-9	NA	TRBJ1-3	TRBD1	TGTGCCAGCAGCTCCGGGGGACAGGTCGTAGGAAACACCATATATTTT	CASSSGGQVVGNTIYF
TRBV29-1	NA	TRBJ2-7	NA	TGCAGCGTTGTAGGTGGGGCTGGGATCTACGAGCAGTACTTC	CSVVGGAGIYEQYF
TRBV9	NA	TRBJ1-2	NA	TGTGCCAGCAGCGTCAAGACAGGTTGGGGCTACACCTTC	CASSVKTGWGYTF